This TCR beta chain was obtained from a study of post-analysis software for immune sequencing data. Study-wide background: As for disease course, relapsing-remitting, secondary progressive and progressive-relapsing multiple sclerosis were all included. Study-level results: Controls significantly exceeded multiple sclerosis patients in normalized Chao1 diversity. Five or six TRBV segments, TRBV5-6, TRBV5-1 and TRBV20-1 among them, were found more frequent in patients than controls.

V dropped 3 bases and J dropped 5 bases, with 11 bases sitting between them. This CDR3 has 13 residues. CDR1 is KGHSH and CDR2 is LQKENI in the germline V gene. cDNA libraries for TCR beta contained unique molecular identifiers. In TCRdb, the PCR reads were re-called with MiXCR into one record per CDR3 protein. The repertoire has roughly 570,000 distinct CDR3 sequences, around 31% of them found once; the top ten carry about 5.6%. This clonotype was observed a handful of times. Its antigen is unidentified. Sequenced material: blood. The TCR sequence derives from a girl aged 2-17 years with multiple sclerosis. The chain recombines TRBV18 with TRBJ2-7; no reliable D call. CDR3 loop: CASSPGIEDEQYF. The CDR3, as DNA: TGTGCCAGCTCACCGGGCATTGAAGACGAGCAGTACTTC.